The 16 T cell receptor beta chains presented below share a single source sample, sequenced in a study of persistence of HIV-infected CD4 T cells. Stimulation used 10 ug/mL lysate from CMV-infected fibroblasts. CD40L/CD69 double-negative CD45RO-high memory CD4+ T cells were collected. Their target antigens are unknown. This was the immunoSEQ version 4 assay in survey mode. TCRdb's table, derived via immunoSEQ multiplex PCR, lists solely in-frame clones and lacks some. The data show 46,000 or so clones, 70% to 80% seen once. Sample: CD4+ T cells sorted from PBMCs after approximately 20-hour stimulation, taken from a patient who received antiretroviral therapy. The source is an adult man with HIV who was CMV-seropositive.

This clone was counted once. The CDR3 sequence is CASDLIPRPGSGAFF. The CDR3 DNA reads TGTGCCTCCGATCTCATCCCGCGACCGGGATCTGGAGCTTTCTTT. The chain joins TRBV30 to TRBJ1-1; the D is unclear. Trimming shortened V by 7 bases and J by 10 bases, and 28 bases separated the two germline ends. CDR3 size: 15 residues. Looked up from germline, CDR1 is GTSNPN and CDR2 is SVGIG (reference sequence).

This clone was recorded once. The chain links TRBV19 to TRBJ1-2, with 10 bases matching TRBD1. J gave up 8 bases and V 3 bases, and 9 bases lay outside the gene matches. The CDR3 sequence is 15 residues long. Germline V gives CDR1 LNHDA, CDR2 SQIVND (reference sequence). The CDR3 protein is CASSIEGTGAKGYTF. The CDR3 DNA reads TGTGCCAGTAGTATCGAGGGGACAGGGGCGAAGGGCTACACCTTC.

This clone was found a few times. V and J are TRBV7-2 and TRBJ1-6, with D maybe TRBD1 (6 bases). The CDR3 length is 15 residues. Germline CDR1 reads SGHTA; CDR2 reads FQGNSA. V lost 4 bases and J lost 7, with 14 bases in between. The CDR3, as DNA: TGTGCCAGCAGCTACCCACAGGGTCGCAATTCACCCCTCCACTTT. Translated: CASSYPQGRNSPLHF.

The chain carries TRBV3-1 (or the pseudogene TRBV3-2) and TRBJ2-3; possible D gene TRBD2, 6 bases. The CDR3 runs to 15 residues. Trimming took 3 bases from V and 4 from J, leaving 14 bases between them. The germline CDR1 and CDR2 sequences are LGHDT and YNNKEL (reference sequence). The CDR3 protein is CASSQAGGEADTQYF. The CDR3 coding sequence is TGTGCCAGCAGCCAGGCTGGCGGGGAGGCAGATACGCAGTATTTT.

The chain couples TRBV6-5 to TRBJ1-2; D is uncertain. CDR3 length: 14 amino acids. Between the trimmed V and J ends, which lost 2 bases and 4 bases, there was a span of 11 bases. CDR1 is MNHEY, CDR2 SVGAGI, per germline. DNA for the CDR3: TGTGCCAGCAGTTACGGTGGGCAGGCCTATGGCTACACCTTC. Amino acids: CASSYGGQAYGYTF.

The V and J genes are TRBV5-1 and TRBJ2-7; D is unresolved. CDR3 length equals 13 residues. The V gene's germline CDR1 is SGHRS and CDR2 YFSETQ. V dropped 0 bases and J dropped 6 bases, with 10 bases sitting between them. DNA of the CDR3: TGCGCCAGCAGCTTGGGGCCCCTCGGCGAGCAGTACTTC. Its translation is CASSLGPLGEQYF.

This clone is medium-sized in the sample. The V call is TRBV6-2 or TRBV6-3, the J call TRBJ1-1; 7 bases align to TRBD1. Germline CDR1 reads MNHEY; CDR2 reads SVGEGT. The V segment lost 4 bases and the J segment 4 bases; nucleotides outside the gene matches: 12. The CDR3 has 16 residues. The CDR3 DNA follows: TGTGCCAGCAGTTCATCCCTACGCAGGGGGAGCACTGAAGCTTTCTTT. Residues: CASSSSLRRGSTEAFF.

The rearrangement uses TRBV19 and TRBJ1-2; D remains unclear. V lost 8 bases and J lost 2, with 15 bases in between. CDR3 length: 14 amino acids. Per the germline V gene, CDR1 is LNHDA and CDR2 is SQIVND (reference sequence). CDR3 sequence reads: CASCSRTLNYGYTF. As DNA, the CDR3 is TGTGCCAGTTGTTCGAGGACCCTCAACTATGGCTACACCTTC.

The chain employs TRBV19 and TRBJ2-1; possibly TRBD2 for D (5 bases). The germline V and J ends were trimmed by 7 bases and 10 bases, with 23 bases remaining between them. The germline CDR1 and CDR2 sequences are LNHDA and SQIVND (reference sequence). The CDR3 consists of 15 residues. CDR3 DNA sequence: TGTGCCAGTACCCCGGAATTGTGGTTACCGGGAGAGCAGTTCTTC. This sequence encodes CASTPELWLPGEQFF.

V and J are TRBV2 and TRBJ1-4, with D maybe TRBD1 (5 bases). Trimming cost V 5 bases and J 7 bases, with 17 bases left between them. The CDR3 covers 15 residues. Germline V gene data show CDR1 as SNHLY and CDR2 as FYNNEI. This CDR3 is CASSFGATWAEKLFF. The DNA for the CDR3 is TGTGCCAGCAGTTTTGGGGCCACCTGGGCTGAAAAACTGTTTTTT.

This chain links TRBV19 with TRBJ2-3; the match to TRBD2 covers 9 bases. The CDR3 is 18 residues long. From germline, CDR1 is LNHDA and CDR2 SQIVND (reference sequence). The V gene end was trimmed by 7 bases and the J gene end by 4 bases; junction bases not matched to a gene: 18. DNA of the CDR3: TGTGCCAGTACCTTTAGCCCGGGACTAGCAGTGGCAGCAGATACGCAGTATTTT. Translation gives CASTFSPGLAVAADTQYF. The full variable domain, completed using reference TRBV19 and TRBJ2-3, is DGGITQSPKYLFRKEGQNVTLSCEQNLNHDAMYWYRQDPGQGLRLIYYSQIVNDFQKGDIAEGYSVSREKKESFPLTVTSAQKNPTAFYLCASTFSPGLAVAADTQYFGPGTRLTVL.

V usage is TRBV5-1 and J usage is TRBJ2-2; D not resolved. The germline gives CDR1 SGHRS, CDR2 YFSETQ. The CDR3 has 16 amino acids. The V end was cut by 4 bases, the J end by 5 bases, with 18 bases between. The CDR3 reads CASSRTGPIGTGELFF. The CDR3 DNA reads TGCGCCAGCAGCCGAACGGGCCCCATAGGTACCGGGGAGCTGTTTTTT.

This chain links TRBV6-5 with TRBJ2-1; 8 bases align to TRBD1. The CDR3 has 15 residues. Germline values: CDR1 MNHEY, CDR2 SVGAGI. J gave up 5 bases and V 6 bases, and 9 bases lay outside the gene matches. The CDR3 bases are TGTGCCAGCAGAACCCTAAGACAGGGGCACAATGAGCAGTTCTTC. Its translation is CASRTLRQGHNEQFF.

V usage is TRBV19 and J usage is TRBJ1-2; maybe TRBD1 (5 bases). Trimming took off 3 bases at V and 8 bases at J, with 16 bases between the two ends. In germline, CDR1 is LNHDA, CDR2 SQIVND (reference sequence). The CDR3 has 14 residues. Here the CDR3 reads CASSIRQGEHGYTF. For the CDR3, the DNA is TGTGCCAGTAGTATCAGGCAGGGAGAGCACGGCTACACCTTC.

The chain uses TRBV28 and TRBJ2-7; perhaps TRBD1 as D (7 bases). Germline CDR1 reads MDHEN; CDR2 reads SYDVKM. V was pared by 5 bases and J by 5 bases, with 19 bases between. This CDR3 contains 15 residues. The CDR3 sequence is CASSPSTGRFHEQYF. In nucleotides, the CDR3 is TGTGCCAGCAGTCCCTCGACAGGGAGGTTCCACGAGCAGTACTTC. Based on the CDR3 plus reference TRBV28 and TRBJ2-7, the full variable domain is DVKVTQSSRYLVKRTGEKVFLECVQDMDHENMFWYRQDPGLGLRLIYFSYDVKMKEKGDIPEGYSVSREKKERFSLILESASTNQTSMYLCASSPSTGRFHEQYFGPGTRLTVT.

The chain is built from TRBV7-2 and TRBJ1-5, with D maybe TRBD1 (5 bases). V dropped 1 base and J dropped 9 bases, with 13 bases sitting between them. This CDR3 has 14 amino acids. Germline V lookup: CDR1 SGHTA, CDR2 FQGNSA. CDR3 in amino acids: CASSLVRDPGPQHF. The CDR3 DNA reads TGTGCCAGCAGCTTAGTCAGGGACCCAGGGCCCCAGCATTTT.